What follows are 25 T cell receptor beta chains derived from one specimen sequenced in a study of identical twins. TCRdb reanalysed the 5' RACE reads using MiXCR and keeps one entry per CDR3 protein. Seen here are hundreds of thousands of distinct CDR3 sequences, more than 20% observed once, and the top ten hold 2.5% to 3.5%. The data were also submitted as part of a second study, on T cells expressing NK-cell markers.

The sequenced material came from CD4+ T cells sorted from blood. The receptors were sampled from a woman aged 18-29 years in good health.

The J gene is TRBJ2-3, the V gene TRBV11-1; 12 nucleotides match TRBD2. V lost 4 bases to trimming and J lost 0 bases; unmatched junction nucleotides: 8. The CDR3 runs 18 residues. The germline CDR1 and CDR2 sequences are SGHAT and FQDESV (reference sequence). CDR3 protein: CASSSRTSGATSTDTQYF. In DNA, the CDR3 is TGTGCCAGCAGCTCCCGGACTAGCGGGGCCACTAGCACAGATACGCAGTATTTT.

This clonotype was seen more than once but under ten times. This chain links TRBV27 with TRBJ1-2; D unresolved. Germline-derived CDR1 and CDR2 are MNHEY and SMNVEV (reference sequence). V lost 7 bases to trimming and J lost 2 bases, with 14 bases between them. The CDR3 totals 14 residues. The CDR3 region is CASIINLGNYGYTF. The CDR3 nucleotides read TGTGCCAGCATCATAAACCTGGGGAACTATGGCTACACCTTC.

This clonotype turned up a few times. V gene TRBV10-2 combines with J gene TRBJ2-1, with 8 positions matching TRBD2. Per the germline V gene, CDR1 is WSHSY and CDR2 is SAAADI. V dropped 5 bases and J dropped 7; count of bases not matched to a gene: 7. The CDR3 sequence is 14 residues long. The CDR3 is CASSSTGGHNEQFF. Here the CDR3 DNA reads TGCGCCAGCAGTTCGACGGGGGGGCATAATGAGCAGTTCTTC.

This clonotype was seen a handful of times. DNA of the CDR3: TGTGCCAGCAGCACTAGCTCGGACACTGAAGCTTTCTTT. Protein: CASSTSSDTEAFF. The chain joins TRBV11-2 to TRBJ1-1; D not resolved. The CDR3 totals 13 residues. The V end was cut by 5 bases, the J end by 3 bases, with 10 bases between. Germline V gives CDR1 SGHAT, CDR2 FQNNGV.

The V call is TRBV5-8, the J call TRBJ1-2, with a weak D call TRBD1 (6 bases). CDR1 is SGHTS, CDR2 YDEGEE, per germline. Trimming stripped 5 bases from V and 5 bases from J, with 16 bases between. CDR3 length: 14 amino acids. CDR3 protein: CASRPGGAGYGYTF. The CDR3 nucleotides are TGTGCCAGCAGACCGGGGGGCGCCGGTTATGGCTACACCTTC.

This chain joins TRBV7-9 and TRBJ2-7, with 10 bases identical to TRBD2. V was clipped by 5 bases and J by 3 bases; unmatched bases: 7. Per the germline V gene, CDR1 is SEHNR and CDR2 is FQNEAQ (reference sequence). This CDR3 is 15 amino acids long. The CDR3 bases are TGTGCCAGCAGCATTAGCGGGGGGCCCCGCTACGAGCAGTACTTC. This encodes CASSISGGPRYEQYF.

V is TRBV11-2 and J is TRBJ1-2, with TRBD1 as a possible D gene (5 bases). The germline gives CDR1 SGHAT, CDR2 FQNNGV. The V and J ends lost 5 bases and 4 bases respectively, with 14 bases between them. The CDR3 contains 14 residues. The CDR3 sequence is CASSPLRGPYGYTF. The CDR3 bases are TGTGCCAGCAGCCCCCTGCGGGGACCCTATGGCTACACCTTC.

This clonotype was detected only a few times. V is TRBV5-1 and J is TRBJ2-3; TRBD2 matches 14 bases. V dropped 2 bases and J dropped 4; count of bases not matched to a gene: 3. This CDR3 contains 16 residues. Germline lookup yields CDR1 SGHRS and CDR2 YFSETQ. CDR3 loop: CASSFGLAGGADTQYF. DNA for the CDR3: TGCGCCAGCAGCTTCGGACTAGCGGGAGGAGCAGATACGCAGTATTTT.

This clonotype was detected only a few times. The chain joins TRBV6-2 or TRBV6-3 to TRBJ2-7, with D unresolved. Trimming removed 2 bases at V and 3 bases at J, with 8 bases between. Germline CDR1 reads MNHEY; CDR2 reads SVGEGT. The CDR3 length is 13 residues. CDR3 sequence (DNA): TGTGCCAGCAGTTACCTCCAACGCTACGAGCAGTACTTC. This translates into CASSYLQRYEQYF.

The CDR3 protein is CASSLSLRGYTF. The CDR3 region has the DNA TGTGCCAGCAGTCTCTCCCTACGAGGCTACACCTTC. The J gene is TRBJ1-2, the V gene TRBV12-3 or TRBV12-4; D gene unclear. Trimming took off 5 bases at V and 8 bases at J, with 12 bases between the two ends. The CDR3 runs 12 residues.

The rearrangement joins TRBV6-6 to TRBJ1-6; possible D gene TRBD1, 5 bases. Between the trimmed V and J ends, which lost 6 bases and 7 bases, there was a span of 10 bases. Germline V gene sequence: CDR1 MNHNY, CDR2 SVGAGI (reference sequence). The CDR3 contains 13 residues. CDR3 sequence (DNA): TGTGCCAGCAGGGGTTGGGGCAATTCACCCCTCCACTTT. Its protein product is CASRGWGNSPLHF.

The genes are TRBV5-6 and TRBJ2-1; 9 nucleotides agree with TRBD2. With 4 bases clipped from V and 1 base from J, the junction kept 6 bases outside the gene matches. CDR3 size: 16 residues. Per the germline V gene, CDR1 is SGHDT and CDR2 is YYEEEE. The CDR3 loop reads CASSPTSGHSYNEQFF. CDR3 in DNA: TGTGCCAGCAGCCCAACTAGCGGGCATTCCTACAATGAGCAGTTCTTC.

CDR3 protein: CSARDYGGTWSYNEQFF. DNA of the CDR3: TGCAGTGCTAGGGATTACGGAGGGACCTGGTCCTACAATGAGCAGTTCTTC. The chain combines TRBV20-1 with TRBJ2-1; maybe TRBD2 (6 bases). The germline CDR1 and CDR2 sequences are DFQATT and SNEGSKA (reference sequence). Trimming left V 3 bases short and J 1 base short, with 19 bases between. This CDR3 region has 17 residues.

The chain links TRBV12-3 or TRBV12-4 to TRBJ2-1; the D gene could be TRBD1 or TRBD2 (5 bases each). This CDR3 contains 15 residues. The ends were cut back, 6 bases at V and 8 bases at J, with 20 bases in the middle. The CDR3 loop is CASRGRGVGHHEQFF. For the CDR3, the DNA is TGTGCCAGCAGAGGCCGGGGCGTAGGACATCATGAGCAGTTCTTC.

V is TRBV18 and J is TRBJ2-1; 14 nucleotides match TRBD2. The junction had 5 bases not matched to a gene; V was cut back by 1 base and J by 9 bases. The germline V gene has CDR1 KGHSH and CDR2 LQKENI. CDR3 length: 16 residues. The CDR3 coding sequence is TGTGCCAGCTCACCACAAGGGACTAGCGGGGGAATTGAGCAGTTCTTC. It encodes CASSPQGTSGGIEQFF.

The chain carries TRBV11-2 and TRBJ2-7; D tentatively fits TRBD1 or TRBD2 (5 bases each). Germline lookup yields CDR1 SGHAT and CDR2 FQNNGV. CDR3 length: 15 residues. The V gene lost 3 bases and the J gene lost 2 bases, with 14 bases spanning the gap. CDR3 in amino acids: CASSFTGQGPYEQYF. CDR3 DNA sequence: TGTGCCAGCAGCTTTACGGGGCAGGGTCCCTACGAGCAGTACTTC. Filled out from reference TRBV11-2 and TRBJ2-7, the complete variable domain reads EAGVAQSPRYKIIEKRQSVAFWCNPISGHATLYWYQQILGQGPKLLIQFQNNGVVDDSQLPKDRFSAERLKGVDSTLKIQPAKLEDSAVYLCASSFTGQGPYEQYFGPGTRLTVT.

V usage is TRBV3-1 and J usage is TRBJ2-3; weak D call: TRBD2 (5 bases). V lost 6 bases to trimming and J lost 8 bases, with 18 bases between them. CDR1 and CDR2 (germline): LGHDT, YNNKEL (reference sequence). This CDR3 comprises 14 residues. The CDR3 is CASSRRTGLGTQYF. Written as DNA, the CDR3 is TGTGCCAGCAGTCGTAGGACTGGACTCGGTACGCAGTATTTT.

The chain is built from TRBV6-1 and TRBJ2-3; weak D call: TRBD2 (7 bases). Germline CDR1 is MNHNS and CDR2 is SASEGT. CDR3 length: 15 amino acids. The germline V and J ends were trimmed by 6 bases and 1 base, with 14 bases remaining between them. CDR3 loop: CASRGQGGGTDTQYF. The CDR3 DNA reads as TGTGCCAGCAGGGGACAAGGGGGGGGCACAGATACGCAGTATTTT.

Here the CDR3 reads CASSPAGGYTGELFF. DNA for the CDR3: TGTGCCAGCAGTCCTGCAGGGGGGTACACCGGGGAGCTGTTTTTT. V usage is TRBV6-1 and J usage is TRBJ2-2; TRBD1 is a possible D gene (7 bases). V shed 5 bases and J shed 3 bases, with 13 bases lying between them. There are 15 residues in the CDR3. CDR1 is MNHNS, CDR2 SASEGT, per germline.

V usage is TRBV6-2 or TRBV6-3 and J usage is TRBJ2-3; D gene uncertain. The CDR3 totals 12 residues. Deletions cut 6 bases from V and 6 bases from J, with 10 bases between. Germline V gives CDR1 MNHEY, CDR2 SVGEGT. CDR3 nucleotides: TGTGCCAGCAGAAGCGATCGGGATACGCAGTATTTT. It codes for CASRSDRDTQYF.

The rearrangement uses TRBV2 and TRBJ2-7; 11 positions match TRBD2. Germline V gene lookup returns CDR1 SNHLY and CDR2 FYNNEI. The junction had 12 bases not matched to a gene; V was cut back by 8 bases and J by 0 bases. The CDR3 covers 17 residues. The CDR3 sequence: CASGTSGKLLSSYEQYF. The CDR3 nucleotides are TGTGCCAGCGGGACTAGCGGCAAATTGCTTAGCTCCTACGAGCAGTACTTC.

This chain connects TRBV4-3 to TRBJ2-2; weak D call: TRBD1 (6 bases). With 0 bases removed from V and 1 base from J, the gap between germline ends came to 12 bases. This CDR3 has 17 amino acids. In germline, CDR1 is LGHNA, CDR2 YSLEER. This CDR3 is CASSQDNTGRNTGELFF. CDR3 nucleotides: TGCGCCAGCAGCCAAGATAATACAGGGCGGAACACCGGGGAGCTGTTTTTT.

The J gene is TRBJ2-5, the V gene TRBV7-2, with 8 bases that match TRBD1. The CDR3 spans 17 residues. The V gene's germline CDR1 is SGHTA and CDR2 FQGNSA. Trimming took 5 bases from V and 1 from J; bases not matched to a gene: 12. As DNA, the CDR3 is TGTGCCAGCAGCCCAGGGTTAGGGACAGGTGTCCAAGAGACCCAGTACTTC. Protein sequence: CASSPGLGTGVQETQYF.

The chain uses TRBV20-1 and TRBJ2-3; TRBD2 matches at 8 bases. V lost 7 bases to trimming and J lost 7 bases; unmatched junction nucleotides: 13. Germline assignment: CDR1 DFQATT and CDR2 SNEGSKA (reference sequence). The CDR3 contains 14 residues. The CDR3 reads CSGGSVSGSHTQYF. In nucleotides, the CDR3 is TGCAGTGGAGGGAGCGTCAGCGGGAGTCATACGCAGTATTTT.

This clonotype was counted only a few times. This chain links TRBV28 with TRBJ1-6, with a possible D match to TRBD1 (6 bases). The V and J ends lost 6 bases and 6 bases respectively, with 18 bases between them. The CDR3 has 16 amino acids. Per germline, CDR1 MDHEN and CDR2 SYDVKM. The CDR3 nucleotides are TGTGCCAGCAGCTTTACAGGGAGTTCTAGTAATTCACCCCTCCACTTT. It is translated as CASSFTGSSSNSPLHF.